The rows below give T cell receptor beta chains drawn from one sample of a study of cytomegalovirus exposure and HLA in healthy donors. Some clones are missing from TCRdb's copy, which holds only in-frame ones; the method was immunoSEQ multiplex PCR. This sample yields under 200,000 clones, of which around 80% are seen a single time; 1.5% to 2% belongs to the top ten. Sequenced sample: PBMCs. Receptor source: a man aged 40-49 years in good health and CMV-seropositive. The CDR3 runs from the conserved cysteine through the conserved F or W. Each record gives: D gene, J gene, V gene, clone size, CDR3 protein, CDR3 DNA. A D gene is named only where the DNA matches it firmly. Clone sizes are given selectively: once, few, many, or a class where the clone is expanded.

D: -
J: TRBJ2-1
V: TRBV7-2
size: few
CDR3: CASSLAGLSSYNEQFF
DNA: TGTGCCAGCAGCTTAGCGGGACTTAGCTCCTACAATGAGCAGTTCTTC

D: TRBD1
J: TRBJ2-7
V: TRBV6-6
size: -
CDR3: CASAPAGQGAGEQYF
DNA: TGTGCCAGTGCCCCCGCCGGGCAGGGGGCAGGGGAGCAGTACTTC

D: -
J: TRBJ2-5
V: TRBV29-1
size: -
CDR3: CSVLRDQETQYF
DNA: TGCAGCGTTTTAAGAGACCAAGAGACCCAGTACTTC

D: TRBD1
J: TRBJ1-1
V: TRBV7-9
size: -
CDR3: CASSSPRGTGVGTEAFF
DNA: TGTGCCAGCAGCTCCCCTCGCGGGACAGGGGTCGGCACTGAAGCTTTCTTT

D: TRBD2
J: TRBJ2-3
V: TRBV4-1
size: -
CDR3: CASSHPGLATEKTYTDTQYF
DNA: TGCGCCAGCAGCCACCCGGGACTAGCGACCGAGAAAACATACACAGATACGCAGTATTTT

D: TRBD2
J: TRBJ2-3
V: TRBV7-2
size: -
CDR3: CASSPRTSGGTDTQYF
DNA: TGTGCCAGCAGCCCTCGGACTAGCGGAGGCACAGATACGCAGTATTTT

D: -
J: TRBJ1-2
V: TRBV18
size: -
CDR3: CASSQNSGARKNGYTF
DNA: TGTGCCAGCTCACAGAATTCAGGGGCACGGAAGAATGGCTACACCTTC

D: -
J: TRBJ2-7
V: TRBV19
size: -
CDR3: CASSIRQFDEQYF
DNA: TGTGCCAGTAGTATACGCCAGTTCGACGAGCAGTACTTC

D: -
J: TRBJ2-2
V: TRBV25-1
size: -
CDR3: CASSLPGTTNTGELFF
DNA: TGTGCCAGCAGTCTGCCCGGGACAACGAACACCGGGGAGCTGTTTTTT

D: -
J: TRBJ2-7
V: TRBV9
size: -
CDR3: CASSVAGTSYEQYF
DNA: TGTGCCAGCAGCGTAGCAGGGACATCTTACGAGCAGTACTTC

D: -
J: TRBJ2-7
V: TRBV7-9
size: -
CDR3: CASSSERRQYF
DNA: TGTGCCAGCAGCTCAGAGCGGAGGCAGTACTTC

D: -
J: TRBJ2-7
V: TRBV4-1
size: -
CDR3: CASSHRGFIYEQYF
DNA: TGCGCCAGCAGCCACAGGGGATTTATTTACGAGCAGTACTTC

D: TRBD1
J: TRBJ1-5
V: TRBV6-1
size: -
CDR3: CASSEWDRAFQPQHF
DNA: TGTGCCAGCAGTGAATGGGACAGGGCCTTTCAGCCCCAGCATTTT

D: TRBD2
J: TRBJ2-7
V: TRBV28
size: -
CDR3: CASSSLGGVPSYEQYF
DNA: TGTGCCAGCAGTTCCCTTGGGGGGGTTCCTTCCTACGAGCAGTACTTC

D: TRBD1
J: TRBJ1-6
V: TRBV7-6
size: -
CDR3: CASSTPQGSSYNSPLHF
DNA: TGTGCCAGCAGCACCCCACAGGGGAGCTCCTATAATTCACCCCTCCACTTT

D: TRBD2
J: TRBJ2-1
V: TRBV29-1
size: -
CDR3: CSVGGRAGGENEQFF
DNA: TGCAGCGTGGGTGGGCGAGCGGGGGGGGAAAATGAGCAGTTCTTC

D: -
J: TRBJ1-2
V: TRBV14
size: few
CDR3: CASSQYRIGYTF
DNA: TGTGCCAGCAGCCAATACAGGATTGGCTACACCTTC

D: TRBD1
J: TRBJ2-5
V: TRBV25-1
size: -
CDR3: CASSEVRTGEETQYF
DNA: TGTGCCAGCAGTGAGGTCAGGACAGGGGAAGAGACCCAGTACTTC

D: -
J: TRBJ1-5
V: TRBV9
size: -
CDR3: CASSVGEGRGQPQHF
DNA: TGTGCCAGCAGCGTAGGGGAGGGAAGGGGCCAGCCCCAGCATTTT

D: -
J: TRBJ2-5
V: TRBV7-9
size: -
CDR3: CASSPGGPETQYF
DNA: TGTGCCAGCAGCCCAGGAGGACCGGAGACCCAGTACTTC